This entry is about one T cell receptor (beta chain). The data originate from a study of regulatory T cells in long-lasting Graves disease. The overall study: Graves' patients (newly diagnosed) had been on antithyroid drugs under 3 months.

Sample time point: newly diagnosed GD, antithyroid drugs for less than 3 months. RNA from PBMCs was the source of the TCR library. iRepertoire HTBI primers and Arm-PCR of CDR3 regions built TCR beta libraries. TCRdb reprocessed the multiplex PCR reads with MiXCR, giving one entry per CDR3 protein. The sample has fewer than 650,000 distinct CDR3 sequences, less than 20% seen once; the top ten hold more than 15%. CDR1 and CDR2 from the germline V gene are DFQATT and SNEGSKA (reference sequence). There are 15 residues in the CDR3. V trimming: 3 bases; J trimming: 2 bases; junction bases outside the gene matches: 8. The data were also submitted as part of a second study, on T cells in Graves' hyperthyroidism and ophthalmopathy. From that second work: Ophthalmopathy prediction by the model preceded onset by a median about 6.5 months.

This chain links TRBV20-1 with TRBJ2-3, with 7 bases aligning to TRBD2. The receptor was isolated from a woman in her thirties with Graves disease. Material: peripheral blood mononuclear cells (PBMCs), obtained at new diagnosis, from a patient treated with antithyroid drugs. CDR3 loop: CSASMASGITDTQYF. The DNA of the CDR3 is TGCAGTGCTAGTATGGCTAGCGGAATCACAGATACGCAGTATTTT.